This T cell receptor (beta chain) stems from a study of vaccination effects on CD4 cells after COVID-19. Study-level results: Convalescent patients were scarce in the study, and it lacked early post-infection timepoints.

Antigen-specific CD4+ T cells expanded by the ViraFEST assay with viral peptide pools were then sequenced. CD4+ T cells were isolated after around 10 days of culture. The person acquired a PCR-confirmed SARS-CoV-2 infection between March and December 2020. A remark on this clone: Antigen unknown.

This CDR3 region has 16 residues. The ends were cut back, 6 bases at V and 5 bases at J, with 20 bases in the middle. Looked up from germline, CDR1 is WNHNN and CDR2 is SYGVQD (reference sequence). Assay used: immunoSEQ multiplex PCR; TCRdb lists only in-frame clones, some missing. The sample has under 65,000 clones; 76% are singletons. The source of this sequence is a human donor who had a prior SARS-CoV-2 infection. Sequenced here: CD4+ T cells from PBMCs cultured with HIV peptides, sampled before COVID-19 vaccination. Subset here: HIV-1 Nef peptide pool negative control/reference culture. This rearrangement joins TRBV10-1 to TRBJ2-1; maybe TRBD1 (5 bases). The CDR3 region has the DNA TGCGCCAGCAGAAGGAGCAGGGCCCCCGGTGACAATGAGCAGTTCTTC. Its translation: CASRRSRAPGDNEQFF.